The 2 T cell receptor beta chains below come from one sample, sequenced in a study of immune cell composition in non-small cell lung cancer (dated by TCRdb to between 2016 and 2019). The method was the immunoSEQ multiplex PCR assay. Imported from immuneACCESS, the table was reduced by TCRdb to in-frame sequences with V and J called. These copies leave out some clones; in studies compared against another copy, an unresolved V gene accounts for under half, and the cause of the remainder is not known. Recorded for this sample are 2,100 or so clones; over 70% of them occurred a single time. The top ten hold around 23% of the sample. The sequenced material came from lung tumor tissue. These receptor sequences come from a human donor with non-small cell lung cancer.

The V gene is TRBV5-1, the J gene TRBJ2-2; D remains unclear. Germline values: CDR1 SGHRS, CDR2 YFSETQ. V lost 1 base, J lost 6 bases, and 10 bases lay in between. This CDR3 spans 14 amino acids. CDR3 bases: TGCGCCAGCAGCTTGTTGGTAGAGTCCGGGGAGCTGTTTTTT. Its protein is CASSLLVESGELFF.

Notes on this clone: The germline gene is not matched at one end of the junction; a read error may be the cause. The chain is built from TRBV7-7 and TRBJ2-2, with D possibly matching TRBD1 (6 bases). This CDR3 contains 13 residues. Per the germline V gene, CDR1 is SSHAT and CDR2 is FNYEAQ (reference sequence). This chain's CDR3 is CASSLEGGGELFF. DNA for the CDR3: TGTGCTAGCAGCTTAGAAGGGGGCGGGGAGCTGTTTTTT.